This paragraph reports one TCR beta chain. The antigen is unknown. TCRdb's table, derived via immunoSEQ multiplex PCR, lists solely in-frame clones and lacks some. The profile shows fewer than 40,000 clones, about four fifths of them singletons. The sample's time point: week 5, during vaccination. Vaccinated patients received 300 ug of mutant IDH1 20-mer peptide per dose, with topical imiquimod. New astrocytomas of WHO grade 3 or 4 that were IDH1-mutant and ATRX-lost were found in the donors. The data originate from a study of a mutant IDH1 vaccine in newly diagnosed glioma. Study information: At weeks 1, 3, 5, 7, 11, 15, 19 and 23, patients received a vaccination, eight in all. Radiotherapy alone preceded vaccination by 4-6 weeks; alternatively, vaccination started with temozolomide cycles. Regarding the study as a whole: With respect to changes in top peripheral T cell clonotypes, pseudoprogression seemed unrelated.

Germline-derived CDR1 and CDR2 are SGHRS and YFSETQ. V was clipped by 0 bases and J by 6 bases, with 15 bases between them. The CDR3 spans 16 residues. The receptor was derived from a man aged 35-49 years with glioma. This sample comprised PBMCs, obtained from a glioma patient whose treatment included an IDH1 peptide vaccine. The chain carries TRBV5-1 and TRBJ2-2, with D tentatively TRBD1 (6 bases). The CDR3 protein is CASSLDLAGAAGELFF. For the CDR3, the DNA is TGCGCCAGCAGCTTGGATCTGGCAGGGGCAGCCGGGGAGCTGTTTTTT.